Reported below is one TCR beta chain. Its antigen is unknown. The record originates from a study of T cell repertoires in cytomegalovirus infection. The germline CDR1 and CDR2 sequences are MNHEY and SMNVEV (reference sequence). The J segment lost 8 bases and the V segment lost 6 bases, leaving 6 bases of the junction unmatched. The CDR3 is made up of 13 amino acids. TCRdb called the reads again in MiXCR, with one record for every CDR3 protein. The sample has 700,000 to 850,000 distinct CDR3 sequences; over 25% are singletons. The genes are TRBV27 and TRBJ1-5; 8 bases fit TRBD1. This clonotype was obtained from a human donor in good health (CMV status not recorded). Some clones in this sample may be carry-over from other donors' samples. The material was cultured CD8+ T cells from PBMCs, obtained from culture after CMV antigen stimulation. As DNA, the CDR3 is TGTGCCAGCAGCAGGGGACAGGTAGAGCCCCAGCATTTT. Translating it yields CASSRGQVEPQHF.